This T cell receptor (beta chain) was captured in a study of T cells after yellow fever vaccination. Notes on this clonotype: Its antigen is still unknown.

TCRdb passed the 5' RACE reads through MiXCR, listing each CDR3 protein once. The table has 100,000 to 150,000 distinct CDR3 sequences, 13% to 15% seen once. Study results and limitations: The secondary response peaked faster, at day 5 versus 15, but was weaker.

The receptor was isolated from a man between 18 and 29 years old who received the YFV17D yellow fever vaccine. This specimen consisted of CD8+ T cells sorted from PBMCs, obtained 5 days after the yellow fever booster vaccination.

The CDR3 is CASSPQGRGGPSDTQYF. DNA of the CDR3: TGTGCCAGCAGCCCCCAAGGGCGCGGGGGGCCATCCGATACGCAGTATTTT. This chain uses TRBV7-3 with TRBJ2-3, with TRBD2 matching 8 bases. The CDR3 has 17 amino acids. The J segment lost 6 bases and the V segment lost 5 bases, leaving 16 bases of the junction unmatched. Germline V gives CDR1 SGHTA, CDR2 FQGTGA.